Following are 3 T cell receptor beta chains from one sample sequenced in a study of T-cell memory formation after mild COVID-19. Each CDR3 protein is one row after TCRdb ran MiXCR on the 5' RACE reads. The sample consists of around 250,000 distinct CDR3 sequences, 16% of them appearing once. The sample taken for sequencing was PBMCs or a T cell subset sorted from them (not recorded which). The source of these receptors is a man younger than 35 who had mild COVID-19 (a few samples of this study predate the infection). Cell type and time point are not known.

CDR3 amino acids: CASSFGKNYGYTF. The CDR3 bases are TGTGCCAGCAGTTTTGGGAAGAACTATGGCTACACCTTC. The V call is TRBV28, the J call TRBJ1-2, with D hard to call. With 3 bases removed from V and 2 bases from J, the gap between germline ends came to 7 bases. This CDR3 has 13 amino acids. CDR1 MDHEN and CDR2 SYDVKM come from the germline V gene.

The chain has TRBV4-1 and TRBJ1-1; D may be TRBD1 (6 bases). The CDR3 runs 14 residues. V was pared by 8 bases and J by 3 bases, with 16 bases between. Germline V CDR1 and CDR2: MGHRA, YSYEKL. CDR3 residues: CASGRGRSDTEAFF. The CDR3 nucleotides are TGCGCCAGCGGCCGGGGGCGGTCCGACACTGAAGCTTTCTTT.

This clonotype has ten or more counts. For the CDR3, the DNA is TGTGCCAGCAGCCGAGGGCAAGAGACCCAGTACTTC. It encodes CASSRGQETQYF. V gene TRBV7-6 combines with J gene TRBJ2-5, with a possible D match to TRBD2 (5 bases). CDR3 length: 12 residues. V was pared by 5 bases and J by 2 bases, with 6 bases between. Per germline, CDR1 SGHVS and CDR2 FNYEAQ.